This T cell receptor (beta chain) was sequenced during a study of human T cells and chemical hapten exposure. TCRdb redid the calling of the RACE reads with MiXCR, one entry per CDR3 protein. The sample lists some 380,000 distinct CDR3 sequences; approximately 5% were seen once. CDR1 and CDR2 (germline): SEHNR, FQNEAQ (reference sequence). The V end lost 7 bases, the J end lost 5 bases, and 10 bases lay between the germline ends. The CDR3 totals 12 residues. Time point indicated: patch test 1, 2 weeks after DPC sensitization. Treatment described: therapeutic diphenylcyclopropenone sensitization with weekly scalp DPC.

The TCR sequence derives from a woman between 45 and 60 years old with alopecia areata. Some clones in this sample may be carry-over from other donors' samples. The genes are TRBV7-9 and TRBJ2-3; TRBD2 might be the D (6 bases). Sequencing was performed on whole blood, taken in connection with sensitization to the hapten diphenylcyclopropenone (DPC). The CDR3 coding sequence is TGTGCCAGCACGGGGGAGGTAGATACGCAGTATTTT. Amino acids: CASTGEVDTQYF.